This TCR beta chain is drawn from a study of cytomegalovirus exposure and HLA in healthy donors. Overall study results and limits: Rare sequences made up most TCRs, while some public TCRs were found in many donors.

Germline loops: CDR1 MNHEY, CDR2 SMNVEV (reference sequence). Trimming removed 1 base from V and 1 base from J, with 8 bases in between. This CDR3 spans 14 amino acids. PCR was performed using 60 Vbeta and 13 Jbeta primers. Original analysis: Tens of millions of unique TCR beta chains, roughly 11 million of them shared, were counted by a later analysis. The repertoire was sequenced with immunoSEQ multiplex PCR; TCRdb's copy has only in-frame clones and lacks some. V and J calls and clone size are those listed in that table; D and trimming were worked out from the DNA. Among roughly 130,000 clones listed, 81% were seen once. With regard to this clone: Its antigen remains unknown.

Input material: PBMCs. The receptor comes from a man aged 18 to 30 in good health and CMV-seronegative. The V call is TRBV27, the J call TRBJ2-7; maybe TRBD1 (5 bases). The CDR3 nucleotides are TGTGCCAGCAGTTTATTTCAGGGTTCCTACGAGCAGTACTTC. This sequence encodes CASSLFQGSYEQYF.